This T cell receptor beta chain was recorded in a study of OX40 agonist ivuxolimab in advanced cancers. Whole-study context: Age averaged around 60 years (range 23 to 79), and just over 80% were male.

Clones were sequenced by immunoSEQ multiplex PCR, and TCRdb holds only the in-frame ones, with some missing. The sample carries 57,000 or so clones, roughly four fifths recorded once. This specimen consisted of CD4+ or CD8+ T cells sorted from blood, obtained in a trial of the OX40 agonist ivuxolimab. This receptor was obtained from an adult with an advanced solid tumor such as melanoma, head and neck, liver or kidney cancer.

In DNA form, the CDR3 reads TGTGCCAGCACCCCTCGGGAGGCAGGGTCCTACGAGCAGTACTTC. The encoded protein is CASTPREAGSYEQYF. V and J are TRBV7-8 and TRBJ2-7, with 7 bases aligning to TRBD2. The CDR3 has 15 amino acids. V lost 7 bases, J lost 1 base, and 10 bases stayed unmatched. CDR1 and CDR2 from the germline V gene are SGHVS and FQNEAQ. Complete variable domain (other parts from reference TRBV7-8 and TRBJ2-7): GAGVSQSPRYKVAKRGQDVALRCDPISGHVSLFWYQQALGQGPEFLTYFQNEAQLDKSGLPSDRFFAERPEGSVSTLKIQRTQQEDSAVYLCASTPREAGSYEQYFGPGTRLTVT.